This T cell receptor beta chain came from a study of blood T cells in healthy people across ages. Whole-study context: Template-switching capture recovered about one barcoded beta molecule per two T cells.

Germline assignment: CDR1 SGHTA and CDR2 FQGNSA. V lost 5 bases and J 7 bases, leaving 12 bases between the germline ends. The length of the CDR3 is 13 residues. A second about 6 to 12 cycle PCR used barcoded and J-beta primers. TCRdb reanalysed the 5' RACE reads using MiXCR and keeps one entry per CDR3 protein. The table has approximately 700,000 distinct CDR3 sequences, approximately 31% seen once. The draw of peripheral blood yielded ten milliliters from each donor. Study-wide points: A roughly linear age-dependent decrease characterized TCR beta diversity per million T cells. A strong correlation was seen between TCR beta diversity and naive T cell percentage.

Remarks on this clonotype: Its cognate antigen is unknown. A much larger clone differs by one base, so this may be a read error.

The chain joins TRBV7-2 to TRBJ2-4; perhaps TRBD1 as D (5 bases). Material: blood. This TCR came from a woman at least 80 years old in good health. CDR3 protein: CTSSLGPGNIQYF. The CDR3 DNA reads TGTACCAGCAGCCTCGGACCAGGGAACATTCAGTACTTC. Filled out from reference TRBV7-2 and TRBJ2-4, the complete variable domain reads GAGVSQSPSNKVTEKGKDVELRCDPISGHTALYWYRQSLGQGLEFLIYFQGNSAPDKSGLPSDRFSAERTGGSVSTLTIQRTQQEDSAVYLCTSSLGPGNIQYFGAGTRLSVL.